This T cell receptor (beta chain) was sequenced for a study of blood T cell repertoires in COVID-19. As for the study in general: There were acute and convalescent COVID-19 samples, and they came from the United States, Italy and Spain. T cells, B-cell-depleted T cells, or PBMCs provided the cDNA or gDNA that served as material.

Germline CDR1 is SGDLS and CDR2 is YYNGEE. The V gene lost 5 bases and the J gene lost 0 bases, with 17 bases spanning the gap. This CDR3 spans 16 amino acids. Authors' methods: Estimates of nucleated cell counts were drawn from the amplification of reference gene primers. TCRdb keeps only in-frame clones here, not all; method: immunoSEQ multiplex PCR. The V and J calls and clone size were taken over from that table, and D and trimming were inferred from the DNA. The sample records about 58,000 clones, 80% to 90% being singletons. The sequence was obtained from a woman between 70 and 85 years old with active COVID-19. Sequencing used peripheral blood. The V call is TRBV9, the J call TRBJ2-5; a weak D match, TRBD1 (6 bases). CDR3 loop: CASSTSPRTDQETQYF. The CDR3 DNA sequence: TGTGCCAGCAGTACCAGCCCCCGGACAGACCAAGAGACCCAGTACTTC. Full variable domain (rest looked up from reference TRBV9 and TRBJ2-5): DSGVTQTPKHLITATGQRVTLRCSPRSGDLSVYWYQQSLDQGLQFLIQYYNGEERAKGNILERFSAQQFPDLHSELNLSSLELGDSALYFCASSTSPRTDQETQYFGPGTRLLVL.